What follows are 15 T cell receptor beta chains derived from one specimen sequenced in a study of shared clonotypes between healthy human individuals. Sequencing was performed with immunoSEQ multiplex PCR; in TCRdb, only in-frame clones are kept and a portion is missing. The data hold about 2 million clones, with around 95% observed a single time. Sequencing was carried out using naive CD4+ T cells sorted from blood. Documented subset: CD45RA+ positively selected. All receptors come from a man younger than 30 in good health.

The V and J genes are TRBV7-8 and TRBJ2-3, with unresolved D. V lost 1 base and J lost 1, with 9 bases in between. The CDR3 is 15 residues long. Germline CDR1 and CDR2: SGHVS and FQNEAQ. In DNA form, the CDR3 reads TGTGCCAGCAGCTTAGACGGAAAAGGCACAGATACGCAGTATTTT. Translating gives CASSLDGKGTDTQYF.

V usage is TRBV6-1 and J usage is TRBJ1-3, with unresolved D. Germline V CDR1 and CDR2: MNHNS, SASEGT. The V end was cut by 1 base, the J end by 3 bases, with 10 bases between. The CDR3 runs 15 residues. CDR3 residues: CASSEGPGLGNTIYF. Here the CDR3 DNA reads TGTGCCAGCAGTGAAGGGCCAGGTCTTGGAAACACCATATATTTT.

As for this clone: Other DNA sequences in this specimen translate into the identical CDR3. This sequence joins TRBV15 and TRBJ1-5; D gene ambiguous. The CDR3 runs to 12 residues. Germline V lookup: CDR1 LNHNV, CDR2 YYDKDF (reference sequence). V was pared by 1 base and J by 7 bases, with 5 bases between. The CDR3 sequence is CATSRANQPQHF. In DNA, the CDR3 is TGTGCCACCAGCAGAGCCAACCAGCCCCAGCATTTT.

The rearrangement links TRBV9 to TRBJ2-7; D assignment may be TRBD1 or TRBD2 (6 bases each). The germline gives CDR1 SGDLS, CDR2 YYNGEE. Trimming cost V 4 bases and J 4 bases, with 21 bases left between them. The CDR3 covers 16 residues. In nucleotides, the CDR3 is TGTGCCAGCAGCTCCGGAGGGGGGCGTGTAGAGTACGAGCAGTACTTC. This sequence encodes CASSSGGGRVEYEQYF.

CDR3 bases: TGTGCCAGCAGTGAAGAAGGATGGGGGGGCTACACCTTC. It codes for CASSEEGWGGYTF. The chain is built from TRBV6-1 and TRBJ1-2, with D possibly TRBD1 on 5 matching bases. Germline V gene sequence: CDR1 MNHNS, CDR2 SASEGT. The CDR3 contains 13 residues. The V gene lost 1 base and the J gene lost 8 bases, with 11 bases spanning the gap.

The V gene is TRBV5-6, the J gene TRBJ1-4; D is undetermined. Trimming took 6 bases from V and 4 from J, leaving 16 bases between them. The V gene's germline CDR1 is SGHDT and CDR2 YYEEEE. The CDR3 length is 15 residues. The CDR3 loop reads CASTRFPGLNEKLFF. The CDR3 DNA follows: TGTGCCAGCACCCGCTTCCCTGGACTTAATGAAAAACTGTTTTTT.

J is TRBJ1-1 and V is TRBV29-1, with unresolved D. The germline V gene encodes CDR1 SQVTM and CDR2 ANQGSEA. Deletions cut 5 bases from V and 3 bases from J, with 19 bases between. The CDR3 covers 15 residues. The CDR3 region has the DNA TGCAGCGTTTATCCTCGGTTAAGAGTAGACACTGAAGCTTTCTTT. Translated, it gives CSVYPRLRVDTEAFF.

The rearrangement links TRBV12-5 to TRBJ2-7; tentatively, D is TRBD1 (6 bases). The germline V gene has CDR1 LGHNT and CDR2 FRNRAP. The CDR3 extends over 16 amino acids. V was clipped by 9 bases and J by 5 bases, with 26 bases between them. CDR3 sequence reads: CASRPIAGEKLHEQYF. The CDR3 nucleotides are TGTGCTAGCCGCCCTATCGCAGGGGAGAAGTTACACGAGCAGTACTTC.

V is TRBV30 and J is TRBJ1-5, with D possibly TRBD1 on 5 matching bases. V was pared by 4 bases and J by 9 bases, with 19 bases between. This CDR3 region has 14 residues. CDR1 GTSNPN and CDR2 SVGIG come from the germline V gene (reference sequence). The CDR3, as DNA: TGTGCCTGGACTTGGGCGGGGGGATCGGTGCCCCAGCATTTT. Encoded protein: CAWTWAGGSVPQHF.

The J gene is TRBJ1-4, the V gene TRBV19; no definite D call. CDR3 length: 14 residues. Trimming stripped 3 bases from V and 8 bases from J, with 13 bases between. Germline V gene lookup returns CDR1 LNHDA and CDR2 SQIVND (reference sequence). CDR3 in amino acids: CASSMRGLSEKLFF. In DNA, the CDR3 is TGTGCCAGTAGTATGCGGGGTTTATCGGAAAAACTGTTTTTT.

The rearrangement joins TRBV6-1 to TRBJ2-7, with D unresolved. Germline-derived CDR1 and CDR2 are MNHNS and SASEGT. The length of the CDR3 is 16 residues. V shed 2 bases and J shed 9 bases, with 23 bases lying between them. The CDR3 protein is CASSESPSALPWGQYF. As DNA, the CDR3 is TGTGCCAGCAGTGAATCCCCCTCGGCCCTCCCATGGGGGCAGTACTTC.

The genes are TRBV7-6 and TRBJ2-7; D is perhaps TRBD1 (6 bases). This CDR3 region has 11 residues. Trimming removed 5 bases at V and 5 bases at J, with 7 bases between. The germline CDR1 and CDR2 sequences are SGHVS and FNYEAQ. Here the CDR3 reads CASSKGDEQYF. The CDR3 coding sequence is TGTGCCAGCAGCAAGGGGGACGAGCAGTACTTC.

This rearrangement joins TRBV5-4 to TRBJ2-5; 11 nucleotides align to TRBD1. V dropped 4 bases and J dropped 2; count of bases not matched to a gene: 7. The CDR3 runs to 16 residues. Germline V gene data show CDR1 as SGHNT and CDR2 as YYREEE (reference sequence). The CDR3 sequence: CASSRAGQGVQETQYF. CDR3 sequence (DNA): TGTGCCAGCAGCAGGGCGGGACAGGGGGTTCAAGAGACCCAGTACTTC.

This chain links TRBV28 with TRBJ1-1, with TRBD1 as a possible D gene (6 bases). This CDR3 is 11 amino acids long. Per the germline V gene, CDR1 is MDHEN and CDR2 is SYDVKM. Trimming cost V 7 bases and J 11 bases, with 14 bases left between them. The CDR3 reads CASKGGQGAFF. CDR3 nucleotides: TGTGCCAGCAAGGGGGGACAAGGCGCTTTCTTT.

The V gene is TRBV10-1, the J gene TRBJ2-3; TRBD2 aligns across 12 bases. Unmatched junction bases numbered 7, after V lost 0 bases and J lost 6 bases. CDR1 and CDR2 from the germline V gene are WNHNN and SYGVQD (reference sequence). This CDR3 is 17 amino acids long. The CDR3 DNA follows: TGCGCCAGCAGTGAGTCCCTAGCGGGAGGGCCGGTGGATACGCAGTATTTT. It is translated as CASSESLAGGPVDTQYF.